The 8 T cell receptor beta chains below come from one sample, sequenced in a study of blood T cell repertoires in COVID-19. Repertoires were generated with immunoSEQ multiplex PCR, while TCRdb's copy carries only in-frame clones and drops some. Of tens of thousands of clones in the sample, approximately 79% are singletons; the top ten hold approximately 15%. Sequences were obtained from peripheral blood. All receptors come from an elderly woman with active or convalescent COVID-19.

The rearrangement joins TRBV6-2 or TRBV6-3 to TRBJ1-2; 7 bases line up with TRBD1. The CDR3 consists of 12 residues. Losses at the gene ends were 6 bases for V and 8 bases for J; bases not matched to a gene: 6. Germline CDR1 is MNHEY and CDR2 is SVGEGT. For the CDR3, the DNA is TGTGCCAGCAGCTCACAGGGGCGAGGCTACACCTTC. This translates into CASSSQGRGYTF.

The V and J genes are TRBV4-2 and TRBJ2-7; 10 positions match TRBD1. The CDR3 extends over 16 amino acids. Trimming cost V 1 base and J 5 bases; bases outside gene matches: 8. The germline CDR1 and CDR2 sequences are LGHNA and YNFKEQ. CDR3 region: CASSQAPGQGFNEQYF. The CDR3 nucleotides are TGTGCCAGCAGCCAAGCTCCGGGACAGGGGTTTAACGAGCAGTACTTC.

J is TRBJ2-3 and V is TRBV10-3, with 10 bases matching TRBD1. The CDR3 has 14 amino acids. V gave up 6 bases and J gave up 5 bases; unmatched junction bases: 5. Germline-derived CDR1 and CDR2 are ENHRY and SYGVKD. This chain's CDR3 is CAIRGDRGEDTQYF. CDR3 in DNA: TGTGCCATCAGGGGGGACAGGGGTGAAGATACGCAGTATTTT.

CDR3 sequence reads: CASSLGVWGQEDTGELFF. The CDR3 DNA reads TGTGCCAGCAGCTTAGGTGTTTGGGGGCAGGAAGACACCGGGGAGCTGTTTTTT. V and J are TRBV11-2 and TRBJ2-2; D is perhaps TRBD1 (6 bases). The germline V gene has CDR1 SGHAT and CDR2 FQNNGV. CDR3 size: 18 residues. Trimming took off 1 base at V and 3 bases at J, with 18 bases between the two ends.

This chain uses TRBV5-1 with TRBJ2-3; 8 bases align to TRBD2. Germline lookup yields CDR1 SGHRS and CDR2 YFSETQ. The junction had 20 bases not matched to a gene; V was cut back by 7 bases and J by 4 bases. The CDR3 is 18 amino acids. The CDR3 nucleotides are TGCGCCAGCGGTAAGGGCCTAGCGGGCATAACTGGGGCAGATACGCAGTATTTT. This gives the protein CASGKGLAGITGADTQYF. Drawing the rest from reference TRBV5-1 and TRBJ2-3, the complete variable domain is KAGVTQTPRYLIKTRGQQVTLSCSPISGHRSVSWYQQTPGQGLQFLFEYFSETQRNKGNFPGRFSGRQFSNSRSEMNVSTLELGDSALYLCASGKGLAGITGADTQYFGPGTRLTVL.

The chain has TRBV5-1 and TRBJ2-1; a weak D match, TRBD2 (6 bases). CDR1 and CDR2 from the germline V gene are SGHRS and YFSETQ. The ends were cut back, 4 bases at V and 9 bases at J, with 14 bases in the middle. The CDR3 totals 13 residues. Here the CDR3 DNA reads TGCGCCAGCAGCGAACCGACTAGTGTTGAGCAGTTCTTC. Protein: CASSEPTSVEQFF.

V usage is TRBV6-2 or TRBV6-3 and J usage is TRBJ1-2; 9 positions agree with TRBD1. Germline CDR1 and CDR2: MNHEY and SVGEGT. This CDR3 is built from 14 residues. V gave up 5 bases and J gave up 5 bases; unmatched junction bases: 6. Here the CDR3 reads CASSTGGASYGYTF. The CDR3 DNA is TGTGCCAGCAGTACAGGGGGCGCAAGTTATGGCTACACCTTC.

This clone has only one observation. This chain connects TRBV19 to TRBJ2-2, with D hard to call. Trimming pared 1 base from V and 1 base from J, leaving 13 bases between. CDR1 is LNHDA, CDR2 SQIVND, per germline (reference sequence). The CDR3 is 17 amino acids. The CDR3: CASSIGQRVMNTGELFF. The CDR3 region has the DNA TGTGCCAGTAGTATAGGTCAACGGGTGATGAACACCGGGGAGCTGTTTTTT.